This TCR beta chain was obtained from a study of CD8 T cells in Susac syndrome. Notes on the study in general: It was acknowledged in the study that its TCR sequencing and HLA analysis involved a relatively small number of individuals.

CDR3 length: 17 amino acids. CDR1 is DFQATT, CDR2 SNEGSKA, per germline (reference sequence). Between the trimmed V and J ends, which lost 5 bases and 5 bases, there was a span of 25 bases. After extraction with the RNeasy kit, roughly 0.45 to 1 ug of the RNA was reverse transcribed using random hexamers. TCRdb reprocessed the immunoSEQ multiplex PCR reads with MiXCR, giving one entry per CDR3 protein. The sample has roughly 150,000 distinct CDR3 sequences, more than 85% seen once; the top ten hold under 0.2%. In regard to this clonotype: Its antigen is still unknown.

The rearrangement joins TRBV20-1 to TRBJ2-1; no clear D gene. The specimen was CD8+ T cells from PBMCs. The receptor was isolated from a human donor with Susac syndrome. CDR3 protein: CSAPRRGRNPTDNEQFF. CDR3 DNA: TGCAGTGCTCCCCGGCGCGGCAGGAATCCGACGGACAATGAGCAGTTCTTC.